This T cell receptor (beta chain) was found in a study of shared clonotypes between healthy human individuals. About the study: The study drew on a couple of women and three men aged 18 to 49 as donors. Overall study findings and caveats: The naive CD4 repertoires of a handful of donors were compared, and approximately 4.7% of clonotypes were shared.

Several immunoSEQ plates held equal portions of the genomic DNA taken from each subset. Clones were read by immunoSEQ multiplex PCR, and TCRdb kept only the in-frame ones, dropping some. The sample includes nearly 750,000 clones, 72% seen only once; the top ten take around 1.7%. Note on this clone: Its matching antigen is unknown.

V was clipped by 3 bases and J by 0 bases, with 9 bases between them. The CDR3 contains 16 residues. CDR1 is LNHDA, CDR2 SQIVND, per germline (reference sequence). Sequenced input: memory CD4+ T cells sorted from blood. Subset here: CD45RA-negative fraction. The V call is TRBV19, the J call TRBJ1-6; D gene uncertain. This TCR was recovered from a woman aged 25 to 45 in good health. CDR3 loop: CASSMATSSYNSPLHF. The DNA of the CDR3 is TGTGCCAGTAGTATGGCGACCAGCTCCTATAATTCACCCCTCCACTTT. Together with reference TRBV19 and TRBJ1-6, the CDR3 gives the full variable domain: DGGITQSPKYLFRKEGQNVTLSCEQNLNHDAMYWYRQDPGQGLRLIYYSQIVNDFQKGDIAEGYSVSREKKESFPLTVTSAQKNPTAFYLCASSMATSSYNSPLHFGNGTRLTVT.